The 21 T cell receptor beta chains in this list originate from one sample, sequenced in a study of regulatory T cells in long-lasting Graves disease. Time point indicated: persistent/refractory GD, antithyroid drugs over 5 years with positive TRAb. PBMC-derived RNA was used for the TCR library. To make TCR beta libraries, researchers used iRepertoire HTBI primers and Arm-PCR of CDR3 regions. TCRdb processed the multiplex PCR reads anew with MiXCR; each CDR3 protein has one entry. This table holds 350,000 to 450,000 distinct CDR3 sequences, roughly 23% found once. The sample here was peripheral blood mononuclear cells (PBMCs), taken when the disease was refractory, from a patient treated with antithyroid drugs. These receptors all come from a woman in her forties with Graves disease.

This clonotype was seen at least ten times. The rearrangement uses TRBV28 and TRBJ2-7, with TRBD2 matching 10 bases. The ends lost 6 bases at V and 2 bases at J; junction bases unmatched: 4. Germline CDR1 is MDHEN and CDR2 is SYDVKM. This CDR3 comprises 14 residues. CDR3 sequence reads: CASRFSGRAYEQYF. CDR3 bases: TGTGCCAGCAGGTTCAGCGGGAGGGCCTACGAGCAGTACTTC.

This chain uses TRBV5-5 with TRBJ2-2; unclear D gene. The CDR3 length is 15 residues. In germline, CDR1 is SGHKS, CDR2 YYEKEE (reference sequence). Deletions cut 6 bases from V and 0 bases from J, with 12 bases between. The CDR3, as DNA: TGTGCCAGCACCCTTGTGGTTGCGAACACCGGGGAGCTGTTTTTT. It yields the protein CASTLVVANTGELFF.

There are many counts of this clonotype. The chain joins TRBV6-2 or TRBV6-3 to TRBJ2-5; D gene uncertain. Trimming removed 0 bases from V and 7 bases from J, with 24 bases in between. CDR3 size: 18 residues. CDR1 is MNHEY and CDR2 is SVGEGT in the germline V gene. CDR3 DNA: TGTGCCAGCAGTTACTCTGGTCAACCGGGCGCGACCGTGCGGACCCAGTACTTC. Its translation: CASSYSGQPGATVRTQYF.

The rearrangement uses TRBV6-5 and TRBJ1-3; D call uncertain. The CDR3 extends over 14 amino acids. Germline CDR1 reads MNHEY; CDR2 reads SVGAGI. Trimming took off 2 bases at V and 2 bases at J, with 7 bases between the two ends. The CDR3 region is CASSYLDAGNTIYF. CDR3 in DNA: TGTGCCAGCAGTTACCTAGACGCTGGAAACACCATATATTTT.

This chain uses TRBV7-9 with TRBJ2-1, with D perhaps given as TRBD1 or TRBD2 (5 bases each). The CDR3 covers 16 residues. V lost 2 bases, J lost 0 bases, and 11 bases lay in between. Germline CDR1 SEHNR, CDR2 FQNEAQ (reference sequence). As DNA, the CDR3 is TGTGCCAGCAGCTTACCCCCAGGGAGCTCCTACAATGAGCAGTTCTTC. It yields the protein CASSLPPGSSYNEQFF.

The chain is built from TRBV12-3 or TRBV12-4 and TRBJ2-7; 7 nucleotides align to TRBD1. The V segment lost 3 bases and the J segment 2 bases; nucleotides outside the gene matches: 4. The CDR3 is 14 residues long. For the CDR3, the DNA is TGTGCCAGCAGTTTGGGGACAGACCCCTACGAGCAGTACTTC. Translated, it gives CASSLGTDPYEQYF.

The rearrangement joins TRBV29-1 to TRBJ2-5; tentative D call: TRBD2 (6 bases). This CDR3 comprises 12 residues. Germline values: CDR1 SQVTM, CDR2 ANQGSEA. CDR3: CSDTSTQETQYF. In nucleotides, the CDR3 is TGCAGTGATACTAGCACCCAAGAGACCCAGTACTTC.

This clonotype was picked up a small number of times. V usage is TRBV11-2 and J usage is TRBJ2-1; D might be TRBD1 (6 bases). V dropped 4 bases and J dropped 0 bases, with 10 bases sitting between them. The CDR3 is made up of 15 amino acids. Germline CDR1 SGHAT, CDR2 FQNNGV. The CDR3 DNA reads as TGTGCCAGCAGCTCGACAGGCCACTCCTACAATGAGCAGTTCTTC. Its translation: CASSSTGHSYNEQFF.

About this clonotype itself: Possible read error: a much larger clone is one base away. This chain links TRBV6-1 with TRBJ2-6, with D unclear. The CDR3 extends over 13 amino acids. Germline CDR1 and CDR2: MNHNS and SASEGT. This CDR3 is CASGDHGANVLTF. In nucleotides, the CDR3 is TGTGCCAGCGGTGACCATGGGGCCAACGTCCTGACTTTC.

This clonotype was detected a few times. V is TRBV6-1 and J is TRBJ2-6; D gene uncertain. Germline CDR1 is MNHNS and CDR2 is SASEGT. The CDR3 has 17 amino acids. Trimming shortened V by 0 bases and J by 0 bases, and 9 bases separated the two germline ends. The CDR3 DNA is TGTGCCAGCAGTGAAGCGTTTTGGGCCTCTGGGGCCAACGTCCTGACTTTC. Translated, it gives CASSEAFWASGANVLTF.

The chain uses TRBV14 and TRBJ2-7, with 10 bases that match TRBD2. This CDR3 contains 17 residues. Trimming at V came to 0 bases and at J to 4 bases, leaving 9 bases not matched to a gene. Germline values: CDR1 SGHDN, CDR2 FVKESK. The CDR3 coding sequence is TGTGCCAGCAGCCAAGAGACCAGCGGGAGGGTTTATTACGAGCAGTACTTC. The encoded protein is CASSQETSGRVYYEQYF. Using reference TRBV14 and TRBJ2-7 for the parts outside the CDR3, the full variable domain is EAGVTQFPSHSVIEKGQTVTLRCDPISGHDNLYWYRRVMGKEIKFLLHFVKESKQDESGMPNNRFLAERTGGTYSTLKVQPAELEDSGVYFCASSQETSGRVYYEQYFGPGTRLTVT.

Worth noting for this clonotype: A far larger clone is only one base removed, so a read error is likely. CDR3 protein: CASSEEGGGGANVLAF. CDR3 DNA: TGTGCCAGCAGTGAAGAGGGGGGCGGTGGGGCCAACGTCCTGGCTTTC. The V and J genes are TRBV6-2 or TRBV6-3 and TRBJ2-6; possibly TRBD1 or TRBD2 for D (6 bases each). The CDR3 sequence is 16 residues long. Germline-derived CDR1 and CDR2 are MNHEY and SVGEGT.

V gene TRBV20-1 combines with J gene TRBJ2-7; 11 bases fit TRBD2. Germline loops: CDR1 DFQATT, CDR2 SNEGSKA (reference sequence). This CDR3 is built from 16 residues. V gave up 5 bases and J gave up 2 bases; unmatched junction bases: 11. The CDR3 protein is CSAPPLAGVQPYEQYF. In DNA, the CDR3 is TGCAGTGCTCCTCCACTAGCGGGAGTTCAACCCTACGAGCAGTACTTC.

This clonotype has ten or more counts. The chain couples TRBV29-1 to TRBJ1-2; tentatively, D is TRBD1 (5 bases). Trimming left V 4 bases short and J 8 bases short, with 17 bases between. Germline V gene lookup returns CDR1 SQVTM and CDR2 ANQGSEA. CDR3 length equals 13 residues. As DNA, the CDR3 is TGCAGCGTTGCGCGAATTCGGGGGGAAGGCTACACCTTC. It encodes CSVARIRGEGYTF.

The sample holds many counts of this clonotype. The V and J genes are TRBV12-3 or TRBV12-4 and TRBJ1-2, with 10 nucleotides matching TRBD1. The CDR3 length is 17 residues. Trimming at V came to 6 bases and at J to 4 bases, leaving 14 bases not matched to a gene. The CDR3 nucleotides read TGTGCCAGCAGCCGAGGGACAGGGGTAGGCCCGATCTATGGCTACACCTTC. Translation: CASSRGTGVGPIYGYTF.

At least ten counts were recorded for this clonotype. The CDR3 coding sequence is TGTGCCAGCAGTTTGACTAGCTTCTCCTACGAGCAGTACTTC. It specifies CASSLTSFSYEQYF. This sequence joins TRBV6-5 and TRBJ2-7, with 7 bases identical to TRBD2. This CDR3 region has 14 residues. CDR1 is MNHEY, CDR2 SVGAGI, per germline. J lost 0 bases, V lost 4 bases, and 3 bases had no gene match.

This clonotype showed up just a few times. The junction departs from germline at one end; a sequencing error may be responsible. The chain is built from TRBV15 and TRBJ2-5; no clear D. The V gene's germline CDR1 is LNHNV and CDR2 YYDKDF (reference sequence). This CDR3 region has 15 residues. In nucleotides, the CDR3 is TGTGCCACCGGCAGACCCTTCGGCGGCCAAGAGACCCAGTACTTC. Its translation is CATGRPFGGQETQYF.

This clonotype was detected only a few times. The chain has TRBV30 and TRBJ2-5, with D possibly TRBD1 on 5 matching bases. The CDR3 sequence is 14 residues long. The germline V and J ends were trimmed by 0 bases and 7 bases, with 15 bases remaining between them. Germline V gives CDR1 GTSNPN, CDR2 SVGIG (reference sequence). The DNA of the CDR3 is TGTGCCTGGAGTGTACTGTCAGGGCGAGGGACCCAGTACTTC. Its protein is CAWSVLSGRGTQYF. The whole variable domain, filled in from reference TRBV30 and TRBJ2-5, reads SQTIHQWPATLVQPVGSPLSLECTVEGTSNPNLYWYRQAAGRGLQLLFYSVGIGQISSEVPQNLSASRPQDRQFILSSKKLLLSDSGFYLCAWSVLSGRGTQYFGPGTRLLVL.

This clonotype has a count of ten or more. CDR3 sequence: CASSSYRNTEAFF. The CDR3 DNA sequence: TGTGCCAGCAGCTCCTACAGGAACACTGAAGCTTTCTTT. The rearrangement uses TRBV11-2 and TRBJ1-1; D gene unclear. There are 13 residues in the CDR3. Germline CDR1 is SGHAT and CDR2 is FQNNGV. Trimming took 4 bases from V and 1 from J, leaving 7 bases between them.

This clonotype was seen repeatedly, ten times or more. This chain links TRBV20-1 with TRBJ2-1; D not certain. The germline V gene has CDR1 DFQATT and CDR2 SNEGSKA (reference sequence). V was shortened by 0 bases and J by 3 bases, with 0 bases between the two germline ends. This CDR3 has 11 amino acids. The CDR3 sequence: CSARDYNEQFF. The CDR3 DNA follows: TGCAGTGCTAGAGACTACAATGAGCAGTTCTTC.

CDR3 DNA: TGTGCCAGCAGCTTAGCGGAGTGGACAGATGGACCCACCGGGGAGCTGTTTTTT. Its translation: CASSLAEWTDGPTGELFF. V and J are TRBV7-9 and TRBJ2-2; tentative D call: TRBD1 (6 bases). Trimming took off 0 bases at V and 4 bases at J, with 18 bases between the two ends. Germline values: CDR1 SEHNR, CDR2 FQNEAQ (reference sequence). The CDR3 has 18 amino acids.